This TCR beta chain was retrieved from a study of blood T cell repertoires in COVID-19. Turning to the study itself: The samples span acute and convalescent COVID-19 from the United States, Italy and Spain. T cells, B-cell-depleted T cells, or PBMCs provided the cDNA or gDNA that served as material.

Authors' analysis steps: Quantification of nucleated cells was approximated via reference gene primer amplification. Sequencing was performed with immunoSEQ multiplex PCR; in TCRdb, only in-frame clones are kept and a portion is missing. Clone size and V and J calls were adopted from that table, with D and trimming inferred from the DNA. This table holds some 300,000 clones, 75% to 90% found once. The CDR3 length is 14 residues. Looked up from germline, CDR1 is SGHDN and CDR2 is FVKESK. V shed 0 bases and J shed 9 bases, with 12 bases lying between them. This receptor was identified in a man between 18 and 35 years old with active or convalescent COVID-19. Sequences were obtained from peripheral blood. J is TRBJ2-4 and V is TRBV14; tentatively, D is TRBD2 (5 bases). The CDR3 nucleotides are TGTGCCAGCAGCCAAGAAAACGAACGGGGCATTCAGTACTTC. It encodes CASSQENERGIQYF.